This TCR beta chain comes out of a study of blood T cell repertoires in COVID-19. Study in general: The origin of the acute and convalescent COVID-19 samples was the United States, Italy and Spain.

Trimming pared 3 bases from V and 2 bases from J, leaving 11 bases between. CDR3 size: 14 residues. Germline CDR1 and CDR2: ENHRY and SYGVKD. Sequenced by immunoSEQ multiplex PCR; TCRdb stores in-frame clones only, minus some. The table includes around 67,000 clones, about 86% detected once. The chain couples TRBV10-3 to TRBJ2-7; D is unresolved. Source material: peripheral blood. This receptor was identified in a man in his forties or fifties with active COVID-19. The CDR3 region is CAISDSPSAYEQYF. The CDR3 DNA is TGTGCCATCAGTGACTCCCCGAGTGCCTACGAGCAGTACTTC.